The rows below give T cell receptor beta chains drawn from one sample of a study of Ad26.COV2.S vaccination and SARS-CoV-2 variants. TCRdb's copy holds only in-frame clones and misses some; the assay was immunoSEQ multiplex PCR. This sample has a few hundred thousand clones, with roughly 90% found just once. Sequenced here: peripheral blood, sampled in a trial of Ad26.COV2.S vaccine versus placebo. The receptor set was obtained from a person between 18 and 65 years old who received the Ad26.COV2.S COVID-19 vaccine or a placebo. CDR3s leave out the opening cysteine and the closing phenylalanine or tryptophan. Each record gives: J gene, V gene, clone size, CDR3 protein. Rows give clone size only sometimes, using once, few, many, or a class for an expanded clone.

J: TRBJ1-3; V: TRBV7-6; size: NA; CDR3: ASSLDRRDSWSSGNTIY
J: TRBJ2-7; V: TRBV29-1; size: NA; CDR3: SVSGTSGAPTGREQY
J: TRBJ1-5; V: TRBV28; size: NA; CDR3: ASSLQAVGNQPQH
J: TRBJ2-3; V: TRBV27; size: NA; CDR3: ASSLSPSGSTDTQY
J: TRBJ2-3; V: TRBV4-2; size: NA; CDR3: ASSPPGIGKDTQY
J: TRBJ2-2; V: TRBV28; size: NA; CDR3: ASRFTRRDGELF
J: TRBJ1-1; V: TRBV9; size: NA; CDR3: ASSVATGWDTEAF
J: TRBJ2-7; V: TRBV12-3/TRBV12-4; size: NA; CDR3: ASSPGTSYEQY
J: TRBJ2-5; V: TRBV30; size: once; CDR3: AWETGVAVGTQY
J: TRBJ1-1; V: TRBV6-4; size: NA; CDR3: ASPKGQATMMNTEAF
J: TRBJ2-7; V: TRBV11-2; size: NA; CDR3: ASSRSVGGDGYEQY
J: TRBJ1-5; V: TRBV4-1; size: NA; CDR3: ASSRTGTNSNQPQH
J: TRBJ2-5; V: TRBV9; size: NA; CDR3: ASSVEAGRGDQETQY
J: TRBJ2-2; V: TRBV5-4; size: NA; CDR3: ASSLAAGVSTGELF
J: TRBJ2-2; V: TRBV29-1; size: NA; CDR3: SVLEQGINTGELF
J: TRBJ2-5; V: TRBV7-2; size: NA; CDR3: ASSLGQGIQETQY
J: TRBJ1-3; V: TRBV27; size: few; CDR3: ASSLSLDSGNTIY
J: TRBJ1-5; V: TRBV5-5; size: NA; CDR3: ASSLESHPPGAQH
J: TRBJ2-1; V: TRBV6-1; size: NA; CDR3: ASSEAAGALLSYNEQF
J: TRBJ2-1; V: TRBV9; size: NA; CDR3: ASSIGGDYNEQF
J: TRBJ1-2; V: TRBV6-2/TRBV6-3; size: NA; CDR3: ASSYFGGNYGYT
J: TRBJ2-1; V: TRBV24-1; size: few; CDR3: ATGGAVNEQF
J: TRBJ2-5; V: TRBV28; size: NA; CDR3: ASSLEGEETQY
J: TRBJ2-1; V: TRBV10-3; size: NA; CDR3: AISDSGGGNEQF
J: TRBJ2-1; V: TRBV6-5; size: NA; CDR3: ASFSRDRSYNEQF
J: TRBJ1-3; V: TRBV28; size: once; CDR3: ASSSSLTTGNTIY
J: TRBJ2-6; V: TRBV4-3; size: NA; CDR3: ASSQVSGVGANVLT
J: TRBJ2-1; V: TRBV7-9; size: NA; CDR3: ASSQGTDYDEQF
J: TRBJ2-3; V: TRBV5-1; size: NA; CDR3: ASSSQGDNTDTQY
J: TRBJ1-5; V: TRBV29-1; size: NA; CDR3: SVQQGSGQPQH
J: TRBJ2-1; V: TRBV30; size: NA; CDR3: AWIGGVNYEQF
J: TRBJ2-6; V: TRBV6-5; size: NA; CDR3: ASRLSSGANVLT
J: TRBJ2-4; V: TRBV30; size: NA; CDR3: AWHDRSKNIQY
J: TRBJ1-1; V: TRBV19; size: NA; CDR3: ASSMAVTMNTEAF
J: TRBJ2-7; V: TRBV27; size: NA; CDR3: ASTRGGEQY
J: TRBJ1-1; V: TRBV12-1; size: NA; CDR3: ASSFVGRGTEAF
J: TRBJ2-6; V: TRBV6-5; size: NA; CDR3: ASSLGPSGANVLT
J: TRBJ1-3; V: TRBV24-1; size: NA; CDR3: ATSDPGQGNGNTIY
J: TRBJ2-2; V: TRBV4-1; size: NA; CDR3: ASSHPLDTGELF
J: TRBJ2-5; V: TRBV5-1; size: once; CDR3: ATSTGRLLQETQY
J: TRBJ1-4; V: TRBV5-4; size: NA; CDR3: ASSLGEKLF
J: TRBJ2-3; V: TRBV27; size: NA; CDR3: ASSFGPVGDTQY
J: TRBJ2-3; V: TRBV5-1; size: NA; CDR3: ASSLATSGGLGDTQY
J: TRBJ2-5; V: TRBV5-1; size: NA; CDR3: ASSLSGTEWRETQY
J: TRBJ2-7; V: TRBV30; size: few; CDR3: AWRSIDEQY
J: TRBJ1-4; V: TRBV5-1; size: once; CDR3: ASSLAAGGVEKLF
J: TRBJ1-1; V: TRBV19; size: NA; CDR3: ASSIVGTAF
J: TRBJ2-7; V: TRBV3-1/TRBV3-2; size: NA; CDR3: ASSQGSTLSYEQY
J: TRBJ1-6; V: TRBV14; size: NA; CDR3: ASSQPGERSPLH
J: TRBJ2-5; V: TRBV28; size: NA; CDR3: ASSPTRHAGVTQY